The text below deals with one T cell receptor (beta chain). Antigen specificity is unknown. Sequencing used immunoSEQ multiplex PCR; TCRdb keeps in-frame clones, though not all of them. The sample lists 350,000 to 450,000 clones; around 93% were seen once. The entry originates in a study of Ad26.COV2.S vaccination and SARS-CoV-2 variants. Study-wide context: Ad26.COV2.S arm of COV1001 included the donor. The vaccine Ad26.COV2.S was put into the muscle once, or twice with 56 days between. General study results and limits: Considerable breadth of spike-specific CD8+ and CD4+ T cell responses has reportedly been documented following vaccination.

Treatment: 15 to 20 received Ad26.COV2.S at low or high dose, single or two shots; roughly 5 received placebo; per-sample allocation not given. Specimen acquisition occurred on day 63 following the initial vaccine or placebo injection. Germline V gene data show CDR1 as SGHAT and CDR2 as FQNNGV. The CDR3 spans 16 residues. Trimming took off 0 bases at V and 4 bases at J, with 15 bases between the two ends. The chain couples TRBV11-2 to TRBJ1-2, with D possibly TRBD1 on 5 matching bases. The sequenced sample was peripheral blood, obtained in a trial of Ad26.COV2.S vaccine versus placebo. This TCR came from a person aged 18-60 years who received the Ad26.COV2.S COVID-19 vaccine or a placebo. CDR3: CASSLDLAGPGYGYTF. The CDR3 bases are TGTGCCAGCAGCTTAGATTTGGCGGGGCCAGGCTATGGCTACACCTTC.